This TCR beta chain is from a study of shared clonotypes between healthy human individuals. Study as a whole: Each donor's CD4 naive and CD4 memory cells filled three plates apiece, CD8 naive two, and CD8 memory one.

As to this clone: Its antigen is undetermined.

The assay was immunoSEQ multiplex PCR, and TCRdb's table has in-frame clones only and misses some. The sample holds around 550,000 clones, less than 96% seen once. General study results and limits: Non-shared clonotypes displayed generation probabilities falling below those of clonotypes present in all four donors.

The sequenced sample consisted of naive CD4+ T cells sorted from blood. Subset described: CD45RA+ positively selected. This clonotype was obtained from a woman aged 25 to 39 in good health.

CDR3 nucleotide sequence: TGTGCCAGCAGCTCCGATTCGCCGGCGGGAGGAATCCTCGGGGAGCTGTTTTTT. Its protein product is CASSSDSPAGGILGELFF. The rearrangement links TRBV7-9 to TRBJ2-2, with 8 bases that match TRBD2. V gave up 4 bases and J gave up 7 bases; unmatched junction bases: 17. This CDR3 spans 18 amino acids. Germline CDR1 reads SEHNR; CDR2 reads FQNEAQ (reference sequence).